This T cell receptor (beta chain) is drawn from a study of shared clonotypes between healthy human individuals. The method was immunoSEQ multiplex PCR; TCRdb's version includes in-frame clones alone and lacks a portion of them. The repertoire consists of nearly 2 million clones, with just under 95% occurring once and the leading ten covering 1% to 1.5%. This clone was found once. The naive CD8 subset, CD45RO-negative cells positively selected for CCR7, excluded terminally differentiated effector memory CD45RA+ cells. Trimming pared 0 bases from V and 4 bases from J, leaving 12 bases between. Germline CDR1 and CDR2: SGDLS and YYNGEE. This CDR3 spans 15 amino acids.

The source of this sequence is a man aged 18 to 29 in good health. Specimen: naive CD8+ T cells sorted from blood. This sequence joins TRBV9 and TRBJ2-3; weak D call: TRBD1 (6 bases). As DNA, the CDR3 is TGTGCCAGCAGCGTAGCAGGGGTATATTCAGATACGCAGTATTTT. Protein sequence: CASSVAGVYSDTQYF.